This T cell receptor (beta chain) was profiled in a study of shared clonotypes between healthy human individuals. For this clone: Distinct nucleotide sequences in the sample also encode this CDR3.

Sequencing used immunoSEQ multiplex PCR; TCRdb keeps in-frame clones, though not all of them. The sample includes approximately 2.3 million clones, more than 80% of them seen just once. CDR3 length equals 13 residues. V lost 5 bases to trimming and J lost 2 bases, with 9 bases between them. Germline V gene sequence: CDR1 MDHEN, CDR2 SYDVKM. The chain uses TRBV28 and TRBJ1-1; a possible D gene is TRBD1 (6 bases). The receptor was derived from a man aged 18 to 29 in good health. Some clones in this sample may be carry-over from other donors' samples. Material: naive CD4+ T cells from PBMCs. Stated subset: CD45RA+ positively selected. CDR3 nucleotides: TGTGCCAGCAGTCCCGGGACAAACACTGAAGCTTTCTTT. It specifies CASSPGTNTEAFF.